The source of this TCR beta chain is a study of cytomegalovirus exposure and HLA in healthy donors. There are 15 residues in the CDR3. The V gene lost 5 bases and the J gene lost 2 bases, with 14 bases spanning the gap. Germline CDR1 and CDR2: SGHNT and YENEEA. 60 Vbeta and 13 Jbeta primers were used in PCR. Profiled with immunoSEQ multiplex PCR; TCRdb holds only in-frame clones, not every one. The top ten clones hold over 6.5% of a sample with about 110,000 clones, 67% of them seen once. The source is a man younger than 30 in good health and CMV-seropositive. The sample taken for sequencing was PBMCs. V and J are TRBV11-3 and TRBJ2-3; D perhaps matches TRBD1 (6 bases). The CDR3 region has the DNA TGTGCCAGCAGCCCGACCGGGACACTCACAGATACGCAGTATTTT. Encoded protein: CASSPTGTLTDTQYF. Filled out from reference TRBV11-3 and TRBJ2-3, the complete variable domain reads EAGVVQSPRYKIIEKKQPVAFWCNPISGHNTLYWYLQNLGQGPELLIRYENEEAVDDSQLPKDRFSAERLKGVDSTLKIQPAELGDSAVYLCASSPTGTLTDTQYFGPGTRLTVL.